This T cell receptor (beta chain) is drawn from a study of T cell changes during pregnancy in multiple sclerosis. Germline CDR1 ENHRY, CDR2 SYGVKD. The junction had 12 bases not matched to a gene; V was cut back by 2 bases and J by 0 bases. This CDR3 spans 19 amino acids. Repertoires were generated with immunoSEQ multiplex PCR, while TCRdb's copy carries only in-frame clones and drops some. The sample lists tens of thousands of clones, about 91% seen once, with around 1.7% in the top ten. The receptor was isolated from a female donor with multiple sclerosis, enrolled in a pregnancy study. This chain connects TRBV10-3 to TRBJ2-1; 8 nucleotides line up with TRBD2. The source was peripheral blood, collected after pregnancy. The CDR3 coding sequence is TGTGCCATCAGTGAGCGACACCCGGGACTAGATCTCTCCTACAATGAGCAGTTCTTC. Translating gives CAISERHPGLDLSYNEQFF.